This T cell receptor (beta chain) was found in a study of blood T cell repertoires in COVID-19. Participants were aged about 18 to 100 years, lived in 24 US areas, and enrolled virtually. Unmatched junction bases numbered 8, after V lost 0 bases and J lost 7 bases. Germline V gene data show CDR1 as SEHNR and CDR2 as FQNEAQ (reference sequence). This CDR3 has 15 residues. Original processing methods: Amplification with reference gene primers provided the estimates of nucleated cell counts. Data came from immunoSEQ multiplex PCR; TCRdb stores just in-frame clones and leaves some out. V and J calls and clone size are as listed in that table; D and trimming were resolved from the DNA. The sample includes roughly 250,000 clones, roughly 91% of them seen just once.

The chain combines TRBV7-9 with TRBJ2-7; TRBD1 matches 8 bases. This sequence was found in a woman aged 40 to 49 with acute COVID-19. The sample comprised PBMCs or T cells enriched from blood (not recorded which). The CDR3 loop is CASSLADRGTVEQYF. Here the CDR3 DNA reads TGTGCCAGCAGCTTAGCCGACAGGGGAACTGTTGAGCAGTACTTC.